The T cell receptor beta chain described here comes from a study of breast tumors, draining lymph nodes, adjacent tissues. Study-wide findings and caveats: Data fit most tumor T cells coming from lymph node, expanding in tumor.

A single record per CDR3 protein comes from TCRdb applying MiXCR to the multiplex PCR reads. Here the sample spans fewer than 20,000 distinct CDR3 sequences, 52% being singletons. This CDR3 region has 16 residues. CDR1 and CDR2 from the germline V gene are MGHRA and YSYEKL. V gave up 1 base and J gave up 4 bases, with 17 bases separating them. As regards this clonotype: No antigen is known for it.

Sequencing was performed on tumor-adjacent breast tissue. This TCR was sampled from a female donor with breast cancer. Some clones in this sample may be carry-over from other donors' samples. This chain uses TRBV4-1 with TRBJ2-7; the D call may be TRBD1 or TRBD2 (6 bases each). The CDR3: CASSQGVGGTPYEQYF. In DNA form, the CDR3 reads TGCGCCAGCAGCCAAGGGGTGGGGGGCACGCCTTACGAGCAGTACTTC.